Below are 6 T cell receptor beta chains sequenced from a single sample in a study of CD8+CD57+ T cells in acquired aplastic anemia listed by TCRdb under 2018. Flow cytometry had shown CD8+CD57+ cell expansion in the patients selected for sequencing. TCRdb shows the sequencer as Illumina HiSeq 2000. Genomic DNA served as template for TCR beta VDJ combination and CDR3 sequence profiling. The public reads were reanalyzed by TCRdb: fastp trimming at Q25, MiXCR alignment, in-frame beta chains only. CDR3 protein sequences are deduplicated, and each keeps its most common genes and DNA. This sample is represented by about 180,000 distinct CDR3 sequences; roughly 65% of them were singletons. More than 40% of the sample is in the top ten clones. Specimen: sorted CD4+, CD8+, or CD8+CD57+ T cells (not recorded which) from PBMCs. These receptors all come from a human donor with aplastic anemia.

Many counts were recorded for this clonotype. This rearrangement joins TRBV9 to TRBJ1-2; TRBD1 matches at 12 bases. CDR3 length: 16 residues. The V segment lost 0 bases and the J segment 5 bases; nucleotides outside the gene matches: 5. Germline-derived CDR1 and CDR2 are SGDLS and YYNGEE. The chain's CDR3 is CASSVEPGQGAYGYTF. CDR3 coding DNA: TGTGCCAGCAGCGTAGAACCGGGACAGGGGGCGTATGGCTACACCTTC. The full variable domain, rest sourced from reference TRBV9 and TRBJ1-2, is DSGVTQTPKHLITATGQRVTLRCSPRSGDLSVYWYQQSLDQGLQFLIQYYNGEERAKGNILERFSAQQFPDLHSELNLSSLELGDSALYFCASSVEPGQGAYGYTFGSGTRLTVV.

This clonotype showed up just a few times. The V call is TRBV10-3, the J call TRBJ1-1; a weak D match, TRBD1 (6 bases). Trimming left V 3 bases short and J 1 base short, with 9 bases between. CDR1 and CDR2 (germline): ENHRY, SYGVKD. This CDR3 has 14 residues. DNA of the CDR3: TGTGCCATCAGTGAAAAGGGACAGAACACTGAAGCTTTCTTT. Translating it yields CAISEKGQNTEAFF.

The chain couples TRBV20-1 to TRBJ1-3; D gene ambiguous. This CDR3 contains 15 residues. The V and J ends lost 3 bases and 4 bases respectively, with 16 bases between them. Germline CDR1 DFQATT, CDR2 SNEGSKA (reference sequence). The CDR3 nucleotides read TGCAGTGCTAGGCCCGGTCAGGCCGTCGGAAACACCATATATTTT. Its protein is CSARPGQAVGNTIYF.

This clonotype was recorded at least ten times. This chain connects TRBV4-2 to TRBJ2-1, with a possible D match to TRBD1 (6 bases). V gave up 3 bases and J gave up 10 bases, with 16 bases separating them. The CDR3 consists of 14 residues. CDR1 and CDR2 from the germline V gene are LGHNA and YNFKEQ. This CDR3 reads CASSHSKGGLEQFF. The CDR3 DNA is TGTGCCAGCAGCCATAGTAAAGGGGGTTTAGAGCAGTTCTTC.

A remark on this clonotype: The junction and the germline gene differ at one end; a read error may be behind it. V is TRBV7-7 and J is TRBJ2-1, with D hard to call. CDR1 SSHAT and CDR2 FNYEAQ come from the germline V gene (reference sequence). CDR3 length equals 13 residues. In DNA, the CDR3 is TGTGCTAGCAGCTTAGCCCACACGGGTTTGCAGTTCTTC. Protein sequence: CASSLAHTGLQFF.

The gene calls are TRBV24-1 and TRBJ1-4; 8 bases map to TRBD1. Per the germline V gene, CDR1 is KGHDR and CDR2 is SFDVKD. With V trimmed by 3 bases and J by 1 base, 6 bases remained unmatched. The CDR3 covers 17 residues. CDR3 nucleotides: TGTGCCACCAGTGATACGGTCACAGGGGGAACTAATGAAAAACTGTTTTTT. Protein: CATSDTVTGGTNEKLFF.